Each of the 12 T cell receptor beta chains below was sequenced from the same sample in a study of T cells in localized non-small cell lung cancer. The data were produced by immunoSEQ multiplex PCR, yet TCRdb's version contains in-frame clones alone and is incomplete. The sample yields approximately 43,000 clones, roughly 86% seen once. This material consisted of peripheral blood, taken before any cancer treatment. The receptors stem from a woman aged 18 to 55 with stage III lung adenocarcinoma.

The chain recombines TRBV27 with TRBJ2-1, with D maybe TRBD2 (6 bases). The CDR3 totals 14 residues. Germline V lookup: CDR1 MNHEY, CDR2 SMNVEV (reference sequence). V lost 5 bases to trimming and J lost 4 bases, with 12 bases between them. The CDR3 region is CASSGGGTYNEQFF. As DNA, the CDR3 is TGTGCCAGCAGTGGTGGGGGGACGTACAATGAGCAGTTCTTC.

Note on this clone: One end of the junction varies from germline; a read error may be responsible. The chain carries TRBV15 and TRBJ2-1; the D gene is possibly TRBD1 (6 bases). The V gene's germline CDR1 is LNHNV and CDR2 YYDKDF (reference sequence). The CDR3 runs 15 residues. CDR3 in DNA: TGTGACACCAGCAGTCTCCGGGAAGGGGGCAATGAGCAGTTCTTC. Its protein is CDTSSLREGGNEQFF. The full variable domain, rest sourced from reference TRBV15 and TRBJ2-1, is DAMVIQNPRYQVTQFGKPVTLSCSQTLNHNVMYWYQQKSSQAPKLLFHYYDKDFNNEADTPDNFQSRRPNTSFCFLDIRSPGLGDTAMYLCDTSSLREGGNEQFFGPGTRLTVL.

This chain links TRBV2 with TRBJ1-2, with D perhaps matching TRBD1 (6 bases). CDR3 length: 14 residues. Germline V gene data show CDR1 as SNHLY and CDR2 as FYNNEI. The V end was cut by 4 bases, the J end by 5 bases, with 14 bases between. The CDR3 region has the DNA TGTGCCAGCAGTGGCGGGGGGGCAATGTATGGCTACACCTTC. It codes for CASSGGGAMYGYTF. Using reference TRBV2 and TRBJ1-2 for the parts outside the CDR3, the full variable domain is EPEVTQTPSHQVTQMGQEVILRCVPISNHLYFYWYRQILGQKVEFLVSFYNNEISEKSEIFDDQFSVERPDGSNFTLKIRSTKLEDSAMYFCASSGGGAMYGYTFGSGTRLTVV.

J is TRBJ2-7 and V is TRBV27, with D uncertain. V lost 7 bases and J 0 bases, leaving 13 bases between the germline ends. The CDR3 is made up of 14 amino acids. From germline, CDR1 is MNHEY and CDR2 SMNVEV (reference sequence). CDR3 sequence reads: CASKPTAYSYEQYF. CDR3 coding DNA: TGTGCCAGCAAACCGACCGCGTACTCCTACGAGCAGTACTTC.

The chain carries TRBV7-9 and TRBJ2-7; D not certain. Germline V gene lookup returns CDR1 SEHNR and CDR2 FQNEAQ (reference sequence). The CDR3 spans 11 residues. The ends were cut back, 4 bases at V and 3 bases at J, with 4 bases in the middle. CDR3 bases: TGTGCCAGCAGCTCATACTACGAGCAGTACTTC. Protein sequence: CASSSYYEQYF.

The rearrangement links TRBV7-9 to TRBJ2-7, with D possibly TRBD2 on 5 matching bases. The V end lost 6 bases, the J end lost 2 bases, and 8 bases lay between the germline ends. Germline V lookup: CDR1 SEHNR, CDR2 FQNEAQ (reference sequence). The CDR3 contains 12 residues. The CDR3 loop reads CASSTGTYEQYF. As DNA, the CDR3 is TGTGCCAGCAGTACCGGGACCTACGAGCAGTACTTC.

This chain uses TRBV11-2 with TRBJ2-5; D is perhaps TRBD1 or TRBD2 (5 bases each). Trimming stripped 4 bases from V and 5 bases from J, with 20 bases between. The CDR3 is made up of 16 amino acids. The germline gives CDR1 SGHAT, CDR2 FQNNGV. The CDR3 protein is CASSSRRGRDGETQYF. CDR3 bases: TGTGCCAGCAGCTCTCGCCGGGGCAGGGATGGGGAGACCCAGTACTTC.

V gene TRBV6-5 combines with J gene TRBJ1-2; TRBD1 is a possible D gene (5 bases). Germline assignment: CDR1 MNHEY and CDR2 SVGAGI. The CDR3 sequence is 15 residues long. Trimming pared 5 bases from V and 4 bases from J, leaving 17 bases between. The CDR3 DNA reads as TGTGCCAGCAGTCCACAGGACGGGCCTGGCTATGGCTACACCTTC. Its protein product is CASSPQDGPGYGYTF.

The chain employs TRBV9 and TRBJ1-2; 11 bases fit TRBD1. J gave up 2 bases and V 4 bases, and 4 bases lay outside the gene matches. The CDR3 is 15 residues long. The germline gives CDR1 SGDLS, CDR2 YYNGEE. The CDR3 DNA sequence: TGTGCCAGCAGCATCGGACAGGGGGCCAACTATGGCTACACCTTC. It encodes CASSIGQGANYGYTF.

The V gene is TRBV6-5, the J gene TRBJ2-5; 7 nucleotides match TRBD1. This CDR3 has 13 residues. In germline, CDR1 is MNHEY, CDR2 SVGAGI. With 6 bases clipped from V and 5 bases from J, the junction kept 6 bases outside the gene matches. CDR3 sequence (DNA): TGTGCCAGCAGCCGGGACAGTGGGGAGACCCAGTACTTC. Translation gives CASSRDSGETQYF.

V and J are TRBV10-2 and TRBJ1-6; 8 bases match TRBD1. This CDR3 is 14 amino acids long. Per the germline V gene, CDR1 is WSHSY and CDR2 is SAAADI. With V trimmed by 8 bases and J by 6 bases, 6 bases remained unmatched. CDR3 DNA sequence: TGCGCCAGCTGTCTTGGACAGGGTAATTCACCCCTCCACTTT. Translated, it gives CASCLGQGNSPLHF.

The chain recombines TRBV29-1 with TRBJ2-7, with TRBD1 identical over 9 bases. The CDR3 has 14 residues. V shed 6 bases, J shed 4 bases, and the junction held 10 bases outside the gene matches. CDR1 is SQVTM, CDR2 ANQGSEA, per germline. CDR3 sequence (DNA): TGCAGCGTGAGTCCGGGACAGGGTATTTACGAGCAGTACTTC. Residues: CSVSPGQGIYEQYF.